One and the same sample provided the 27 T cell receptor beta chains below, sequenced in a study of cytomegalovirus exposure and HLA in healthy donors. 13 Jbeta primers and 60 Vbeta primers were used for the PCR. Only in-frame clones appear in the TCRdb table, and some are missing; sequencing was by immunoSEQ multiplex PCR. The repertoire holds nearly 100,000 clones, with around 77% as singletons. The sequenced material came from PBMCs. The receptors were sampled from a woman aged 60 to 75 in good health and CMV-seropositive.

The gene calls are TRBV6-4 and TRBJ2-1, with 7 bases identical to TRBD2. Per germline, CDR1 MRHNA and CDR2 SNTAGT. Unmatched junction bases numbered 9, after V lost 3 bases and J lost 7 bases. The length of the CDR3 is 15 residues. The DNA for the CDR3 is TGTGCCAGCAGTGAAGGCGGGAGAGGGGTTAATGAGCAGTTCTTC. Protein sequence: CASSEGGRGVNEQFF.

The gene calls are TRBV9 and TRBJ1-5, with D uncertain. Germline CDR1 is SGDLS and CDR2 is YYNGEE. This CDR3 comprises 14 residues. Trimming removed 2 bases from V and 0 bases from J, with 6 bases in between. The CDR3 nucleotides are TGTGCCAGCAGCGTCGACAATAGCAATCAGCCCCAGCATTTT. Translation: CASSVDNSNQPQHF.

The V call is TRBV6-5, the J call TRBJ2-2, with 7 nucleotides matching TRBD1. Germline V gene data show CDR1 as MNHEY and CDR2 as SVGAGI. The CDR3 length is 15 residues. J gave up 4 bases and V 5 bases, and 7 bases lay outside the gene matches. The CDR3 DNA is TGTGCCAGCAGTCCCTGGGACAGACGCACCGGGGAGCTGTTTTTT. It codes for CASSPWDRRTGELFF.

CDR3 protein: CASSQLRGVTDTQYF. DNA for the CDR3: TGTGCCAGCAGCCAATTGCGGGGGGTCACAGATACGCAGTATTTT. The genes are TRBV4-2 and TRBJ2-3, with TRBD2 matching over 8 bases. There are 15 residues in the CDR3. Trimming took 2 bases from V and 2 from J; bases not matched to a gene: 3. The V gene's germline CDR1 is LGHNA and CDR2 YNFKEQ.

This chain links TRBV11-2 with TRBJ2-7; no clear D gene. V was pared by 0 bases and J by 6 bases, with 6 bases between. The V gene's germline CDR1 is SGHAT and CDR2 FQNNGV. The CDR3 sequence is 12 residues long. The CDR3 DNA follows: TGTGCCAGCAGCTTAGAGGTCGGCGAGCAGTACTTC. Translated, it gives CASSLEVGEQYF.

The V gene is TRBV29-1, the J gene TRBJ1-1; 9 nucleotides align to TRBD1. CDR1 SQVTM and CDR2 ANQGSEA come from the germline V gene. V lost 0 bases, J lost 2 bases, and 1 base stayed unmatched. The CDR3 loop spans 14 amino acids. CDR3 DNA: TGCAGCGTTGAAGAGGACAGGGGAAACACTGAAGCTTTCTTT. Protein sequence: CSVEEDRGNTEAFF.

This clone appeared a few times. The chain is built from TRBV6-5 and TRBJ1-1; D perhaps matches TRBD1 (6 bases). Trimming stripped 4 bases from V and 8 bases from J, with 14 bases between. This CDR3 spans 13 amino acids. Germline assignment: CDR1 MNHEY and CDR2 SVGAGI. The CDR3 loop reads CASSSPGGGEAFF. Written as DNA, the CDR3 is TGTGCCAGCAGTTCCCCTGGTGGGGGCGAAGCTTTCTTT.

This clone was detected only a few times. The gene calls are TRBV5-5 and TRBJ1-4; 8 bases fit TRBD1. The V segment lost 4 bases and the J segment 6 bases; nucleotides outside the gene matches: 8. This CDR3 is 15 amino acids long. Germline CDR1 SGHKS, CDR2 YYEKEE (reference sequence). CDR3 protein: CASSPWTGRDEKLFF. CDR3 nucleotide sequence: TGTGCCAGCAGCCCCTGGACAGGGCGCGATGAAAAACTGTTTTTT.

The J gene is TRBJ2-7, the V gene TRBV5-4; TRBD2 agrees at 8 bases. Trimming at V came to 5 bases and at J to 2 bases, leaving 6 bases not matched to a gene. CDR1 is SGHNT, CDR2 YYREEE, per germline (reference sequence). This CDR3 region has 14 residues. The DNA of the CDR3 is TGTGCCAGCAGGGTTAGCGGGACCACCTACGAGCAGTACTTC. Translating gives CASRVSGTTYEQYF. Supplemented by reference TRBV5-4 and TRBJ2-7, the full variable domain reads ETGVTQSPTHLIKTRGQQVTLRCSSQSGHNTVSWYQQALGQGPQFIFQYYREEENGRGNFPPRFSGLQFPNYSSELNVNALELDDSALYLCASRVSGTTYEQYFGPGTRLTVT.

The CDR3 nucleotides read TGTGCCAGCAGCCGTAGCGGGGCGGGATACGAGCAGTACTTC. It yields the protein CASSRSGAGYEQYF. The genes are TRBV7-9 and TRBJ2-7; 8 bases are a match to TRBD2. The CDR3 covers 14 residues. Per the germline V gene, CDR1 is SEHNR and CDR2 is FQNEAQ (reference sequence). Trimming removed 5 bases from V and 4 bases from J; junction bases left unmatched: 7.

The chain is built from TRBV15 and TRBJ2-5; the D gene is possibly TRBD1 (5 bases). This CDR3 contains 14 residues. The V and J ends lost 1 base and 1 base respectively, with 7 bases between them. CDR1 is LNHNV, CDR2 YYDKDF, per germline (reference sequence). DNA for the CDR3: TGTGCCACCAGCAGAGGGCAGGGCCAAGAGACCCAGTACTTC. It is translated as CATSRGQGQETQYF.

J is TRBJ2-1 and V is TRBV5-4; TRBD2 agrees at 11 bases. Per germline, CDR1 SGHNT and CDR2 YYREEE (reference sequence). This CDR3 contains 16 residues. Germline trimming cut 5 bases from V and 2 bases from J; bases unmatched to any gene: 6. CDR3 loop: CASRDIAGGPYNEQFF. The CDR3, as DNA: TGTGCCAGCAGGGACATAGCGGGAGGGCCCTACAATGAGCAGTTCTTC.

In DNA form, the CDR3 reads TGTGCCTGGAGTCCTTGGGGCGGGAGTTCCGGGGAGCTGTTTTTT. This encodes CAWSPWGGSSGELFF. This chain joins TRBV30 and TRBJ2-2; 7 nucleotides line up with TRBD2. CDR3 length equals 15 residues. Looked up from germline, CDR1 is GTSNPN and CDR2 is SVGIG (reference sequence). The V segment lost 2 bases and the J segment 6 bases; nucleotides outside the gene matches: 9. Based on the CDR3 plus reference TRBV30 and TRBJ2-2, the full variable domain is SQTIHQWPATLVQPVGSPLSLECTVEGTSNPNLYWYRQAAGRGLQLLFYSVGIGQISSEVPQNLSASRPQDRQFILSSKKLLLSDSGFYLCAWSPWGGSSGELFFGEGSRLTVL.

The chain combines TRBV10-2 with TRBJ1-4; D is uncertain. The CDR3 extends over 12 amino acids. The V gene lost 4 bases and the J gene lost 6 bases, with 6 bases spanning the gap. Germline V gene data show CDR1 as WSHSY and CDR2 as SAAADI. The CDR3 DNA reads TGCGCCAGCAGTGTAACAGATGAAAAACTGTTTTTT. Protein sequence: CASSVTDEKLFF.

This clone was recorded a few times. J is TRBJ2-7 and V is TRBV28; no reliable D call. Per the germline V gene, CDR1 is MDHEN and CDR2 is SYDVKM. V gave up 4 bases and J gave up 11 bases, with 18 bases separating them. The CDR3 is 13 amino acids. The CDR3 protein is CASSSPSSSWEYF. The CDR3, as DNA: TGTGCCAGCAGTTCCCCCTCTTCTAGTTGGGAGTACTTC.

This clone was seen a handful of times. This chain connects TRBV5-1 to TRBJ1-5; D is unclear. The CDR3 runs to 15 residues. The germline V and J ends were trimmed by 4 bases and 4 bases, with 15 bases remaining between them. Germline-derived CDR1 and CDR2 are SGHRS and YFSETQ. Here the CDR3 DNA reads TGCGCCAGCAGCGGCGGATTAGACGGTAATCAGCCCCAGCATTTT. It specifies CASSGGLDGNQPQHF.

The rearrangement joins TRBV5-1 to TRBJ2-2; D gene uncertain. CDR3 size: 14 residues. V lost 0 bases, J lost 5 bases, and 8 bases lay in between. Germline CDR1 reads SGHRS; CDR2 reads YFSETQ. The CDR3 is CASSLGWQTGELFF. The CDR3, as DNA: TGCGCCAGCAGCTTGGGTTGGCAGACCGGGGAGCTGTTTTTT.

The chain combines TRBV28 with TRBJ1-5, with 9 bases identical to TRBD1. With V trimmed by 7 bases and J by 6 bases, 7 bases remained unmatched. CDR3 length: 14 residues. Germline V gives CDR1 MDHEN, CDR2 SYDVKM. DNA for the CDR3: TGTGCCAGCATCCCGGGACAGGGAACTCAGCCCCAGCATTTT. Protein product: CASIPGQGTQPQHF. The full variable domain, with the rest looked up from reference TRBV28 and TRBJ1-5, is DVKVTQSSRYLVKRTGEKVFLECVQDMDHENMFWYRQDPGLGLRLIYFSYDVKMKEKGDIPEGYSVSREKKERFSLILESASTNQTSMYLCASIPGQGTQPQHFGDGTRLSIL.

In regard to this clone: The junction does not match germline at one end; this may be a read error. The chain combines TRBV7-9 with TRBJ1-4, with a possible D match to TRBD1 (6 bases). This CDR3 region has 15 residues. Looked up from germline, CDR1 is SEHNR and CDR2 is FQNEAQ (reference sequence). The CDR3 region has the DNA TGTTCCAGCAGCGGCTCGGGCAGGGGAAATGAAAAACTGTTTTTT. It is translated as CSSSGSGRGNEKLFF.

The gene calls are TRBV27 and TRBJ2-7; 9 bases fit TRBD2. V lost 7 bases and J lost 6; bases outside the gene matches: 13. This CDR3 contains 15 residues. The germline V gene encodes CDR1 MNHEY and CDR2 SMNVEV (reference sequence). The CDR3 nucleotides read TGTGCCAGCACGCTCCGGGCTAGCGGGAAATCCGAGCAGTACTTC. It codes for CASTLRASGKSEQYF.

The chain links TRBV11-1 to TRBJ2-7; the match to TRBD2 covers 7 bases. Germline values: CDR1 SGHAT, CDR2 FQDESV (reference sequence). Unmatched junction bases numbered 5, after V lost 3 bases and J lost 3 bases. The CDR3 sequence is 14 residues long. The CDR3 region is CASSLGRAGYEQYF. The CDR3 DNA sequence: TGTGCCAGCAGCTTGGGGAGGGCAGGCTACGAGCAGTACTTC.

The rearrangement links TRBV5-1 to TRBJ2-1; 9 bases agree with TRBD2. This CDR3 region has 16 residues. The V gene's germline CDR1 is SGHRS and CDR2 YFSETQ. V dropped 1 base and J dropped 4; count of bases not matched to a gene: 6. The CDR3 here is CASSLIAGVIYNEQFF. In nucleotides, the CDR3 is TGCGCCAGCAGCTTGATAGCGGGAGTGATTTACAATGAGCAGTTCTTC.

This clone was seen more than once but under ten times. The chain carries TRBV30 and TRBJ1-5; TRBD1 aligns across 8 bases. The CDR3 is 13 amino acids. Germline V gene data show CDR1 as GTSNPN and CDR2 as SVGIG (reference sequence). Trimming cost V 3 bases and J 4 bases; bases outside gene matches: 2. The CDR3 nucleotides read TGTGCCTGGAGCAGGGACAGGAATCAGCCCCAGCATTTT. Encoded protein: CAWSRDRNQPQHF.

The genes are TRBV6-6 and TRBJ2-7; 7 nucleotides align to TRBD1. CDR3 length: 13 residues. Germline V gene sequence: CDR1 MNHNY, CDR2 SVGAGI (reference sequence). V lost 5 bases and J lost 5; bases outside the gene matches: 6. The DNA of the CDR3 is TGTGCCAGCAGTACAGTACAGGGGAACGAGCAGTACTTC. It translates to CASSTVQGNEQYF.

The V call is TRBV6-6, the J call TRBJ2-3; maybe TRBD2 (6 bases). In germline, CDR1 is MNHNY, CDR2 SVGAGI (reference sequence). The CDR3 spans 15 residues. V was cut by 6 bases and J by 1 base, with 14 bases left in between. Written as DNA, the CDR3 is TGTGCCAGCAGAACCCGGGAGACCGGCACAGATACGCAGTATTTT. Its protein is CASRTRETGTDTQYF.

The J gene is TRBJ2-7, the V gene TRBV6-5; tentatively, D is TRBD2 (5 bases). The CDR3 sequence is 13 residues long. Germline lookup yields CDR1 MNHEY and CDR2 SVGAGI. Between the trimmed V and J ends, which lost 5 bases and 4 bases, there was a span of 12 bases. This chain's CDR3 is CASSREGRYEQYF. The DNA for the CDR3 is TGTGCCAGCAGTAGAGAGGGCCGATACGAGCAGTACTTC.

The chain employs TRBV5-1 and TRBJ2-5, with 10 bases matching TRBD2. Germline V gene data show CDR1 as SGHRS and CDR2 as YFSETQ. V lost 2 bases and J lost 8; bases outside the gene matches: 6. The CDR3 has 14 amino acids. CDR3 residues: CASSLGTSDGTQYF. The CDR3 DNA reads as TGCGCCAGCAGCTTAGGGACTAGCGATGGTACCCAGTACTTC.